This T cell receptor beta chain was profiled in a study of CD8 T cells in ankylosing spondylitis. Germline V gene data show CDR1 as SEHNR and CDR2 as FQNEAQ (reference sequence). The CDR3 length is 16 residues. The V end was cut by 6 bases, the J end by 7 bases, with 25 bases between. One entry per CDR3 protein, called by TCRdb with MiXCR from the 5' RACE reads. The sample contains just over 300,000 distinct CDR3 sequences, 20% to 25% of which appear only once. This receptor was taken from a female donor with ankylosing spondylitis or in good health (not recorded which). The chain has TRBV7-9 and TRBJ2-7; D possibly corresponds to TRBD1 (6 bases). Source material: blood, either unsorted or a sorted T cell fraction (not recorded which). The CDR3 is CASSSDRQEPLWEQYF. The CDR3, as DNA: TGTGCCAGCAGTTCAGACCGACAGGAGCCCCTTTGGGAGCAGTACTTC.